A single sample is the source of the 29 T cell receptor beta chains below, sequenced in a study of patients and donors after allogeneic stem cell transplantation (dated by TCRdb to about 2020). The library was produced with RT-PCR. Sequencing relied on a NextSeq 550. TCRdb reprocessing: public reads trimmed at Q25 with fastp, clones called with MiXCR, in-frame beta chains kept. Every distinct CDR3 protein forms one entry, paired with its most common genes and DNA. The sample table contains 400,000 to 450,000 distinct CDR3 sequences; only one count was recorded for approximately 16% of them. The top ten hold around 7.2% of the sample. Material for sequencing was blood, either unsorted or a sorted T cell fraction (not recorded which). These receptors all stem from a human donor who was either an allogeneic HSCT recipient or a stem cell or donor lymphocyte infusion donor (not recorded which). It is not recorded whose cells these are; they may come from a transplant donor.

CDR3 DNA sequence: TGCGCCAGCAGCCAAGAAGCCAGGGGGCACAATGAGCAGTTCTTC. It encodes CASSQEARGHNEQFF. The chain combines TRBV4-3 with TRBJ2-1; 8 bases align to TRBD1. Unmatched junction bases numbered 3, after V lost 0 bases and J lost 5 bases. The CDR3 spans 15 residues. Germline lookup yields CDR1 LGHNA and CDR2 YSLEER.

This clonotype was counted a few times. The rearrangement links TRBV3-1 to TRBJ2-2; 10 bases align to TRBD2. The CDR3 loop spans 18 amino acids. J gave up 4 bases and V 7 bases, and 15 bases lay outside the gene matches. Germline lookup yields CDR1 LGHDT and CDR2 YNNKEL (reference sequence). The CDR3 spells CASTPAGERGGSTGELFF. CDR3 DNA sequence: TGTGCCAGCACCCCCGCAGGCGAGCGGGGGGGCAGCACCGGGGAGCTGTTTTTT.

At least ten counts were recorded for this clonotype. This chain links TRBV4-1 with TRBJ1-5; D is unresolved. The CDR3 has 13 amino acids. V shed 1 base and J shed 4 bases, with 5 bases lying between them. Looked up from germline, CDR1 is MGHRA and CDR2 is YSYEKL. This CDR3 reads CASSQVSNQPQHF. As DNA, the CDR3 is TGCGCCAGCAGCCAAGTCAGTAATCAGCCCCAGCATTTT.

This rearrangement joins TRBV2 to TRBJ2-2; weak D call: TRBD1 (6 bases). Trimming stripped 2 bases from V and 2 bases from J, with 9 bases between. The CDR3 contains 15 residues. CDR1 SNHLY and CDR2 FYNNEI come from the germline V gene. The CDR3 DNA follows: TGTGCCAGCAGTGAACAGGGGATAAACACCGGGGAGCTGTTTTTT. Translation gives CASSEQGINTGELFF. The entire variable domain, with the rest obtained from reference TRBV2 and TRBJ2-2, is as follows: EPEVTQTPSHQVTQMGQEVILRCVPISNHLYFYWYRQILGQKVEFLVSFYNNEISEKSEIFDDQFSVERPDGSNFTLKIRSTKLEDSAMYFCASSEQGINTGELFFGEGSRLTVL.

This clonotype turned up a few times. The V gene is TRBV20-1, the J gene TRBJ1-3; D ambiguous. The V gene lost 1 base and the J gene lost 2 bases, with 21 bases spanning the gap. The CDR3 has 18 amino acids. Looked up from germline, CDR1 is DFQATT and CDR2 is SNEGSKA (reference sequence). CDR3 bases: TGCAGTGCTAGAGCGCGGGCCCTCGGCATACCCCCTGGAAACACCATATATTTT. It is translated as CSARARALGIPPGNTIYF.

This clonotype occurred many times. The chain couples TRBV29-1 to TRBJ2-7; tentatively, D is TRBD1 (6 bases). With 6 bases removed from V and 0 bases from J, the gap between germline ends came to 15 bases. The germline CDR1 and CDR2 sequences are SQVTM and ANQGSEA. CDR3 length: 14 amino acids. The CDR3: CSVVTGFFSYEQYF. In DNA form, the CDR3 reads TGCAGCGTCGTAACAGGGTTCTTCTCCTACGAGCAGTACTTC.

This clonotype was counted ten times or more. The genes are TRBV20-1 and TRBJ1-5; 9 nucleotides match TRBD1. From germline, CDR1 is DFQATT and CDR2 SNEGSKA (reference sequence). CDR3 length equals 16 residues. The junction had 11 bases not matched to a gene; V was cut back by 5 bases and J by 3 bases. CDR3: CSAEGQGQGYNQPQHF. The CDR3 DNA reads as TGCAGTGCTGAGGGACAGGGCCAAGGATACAATCAGCCCCAGCATTTT.

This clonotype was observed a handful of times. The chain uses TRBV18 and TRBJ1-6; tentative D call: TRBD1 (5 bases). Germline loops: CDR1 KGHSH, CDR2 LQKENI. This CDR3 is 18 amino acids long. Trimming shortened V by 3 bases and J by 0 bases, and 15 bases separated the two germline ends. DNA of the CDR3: TGTGCCAGCTCACCCCGGGTATCAGGGAGCTCCTATAATTCACCCCTCCACTTT. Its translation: CASSPRVSGSSYNSPLHF. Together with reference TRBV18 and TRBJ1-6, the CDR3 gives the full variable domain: NAGVMQNPRHLVRRRGQEARLRCSPMKGHSHVYWYRQLPEEGLKFMVYLQKENIIDESGMPKERFSAEFPKEGPSILRIQQVVRGDSAAYFCASSPRVSGSSYNSPLHFGNGTRLTVT.

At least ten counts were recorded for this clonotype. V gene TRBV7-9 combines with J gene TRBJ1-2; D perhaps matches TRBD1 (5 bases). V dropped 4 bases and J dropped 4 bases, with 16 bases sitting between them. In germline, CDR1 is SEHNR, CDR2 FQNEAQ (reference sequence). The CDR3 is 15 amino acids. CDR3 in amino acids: CASSSNQGIGYGYTF. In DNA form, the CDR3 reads TGTGCCAGCAGCTCGAATCAGGGAATCGGCTATGGCTACACCTTC.

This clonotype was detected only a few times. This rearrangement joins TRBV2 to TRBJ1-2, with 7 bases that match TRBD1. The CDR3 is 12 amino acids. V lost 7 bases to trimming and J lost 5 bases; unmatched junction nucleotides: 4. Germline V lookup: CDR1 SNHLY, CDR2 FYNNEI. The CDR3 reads CASKARGYGYTF. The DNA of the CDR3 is TGTGCCAGCAAGGCCAGGGGGTATGGCTACACCTTC. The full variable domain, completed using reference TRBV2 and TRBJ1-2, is EPEVTQTPSHQVTQMGQEVILRCVPISNHLYFYWYRQILGQKVEFLVSFYNNEISEKSEIFDDQFSVERPDGSNFTLKIRSTKLEDSAMYFCASKARGYGYTFGSGTRLTVV.

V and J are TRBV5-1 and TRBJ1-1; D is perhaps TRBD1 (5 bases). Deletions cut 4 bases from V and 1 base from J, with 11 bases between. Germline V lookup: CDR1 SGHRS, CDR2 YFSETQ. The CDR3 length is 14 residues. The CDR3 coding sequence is TGCGCCAGCAGCATACAGGTCTGGAACACTGAAGCTTTCTTT. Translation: CASSIQVWNTEAFF.

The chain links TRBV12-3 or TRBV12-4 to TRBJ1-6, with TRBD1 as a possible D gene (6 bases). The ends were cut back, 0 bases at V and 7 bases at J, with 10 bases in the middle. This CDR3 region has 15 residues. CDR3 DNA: TGTGCCAGCAGTTTAGCGGTGCAGGGGAATTCACCCCTCCACTTT. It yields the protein CASSLAVQGNSPLHF.

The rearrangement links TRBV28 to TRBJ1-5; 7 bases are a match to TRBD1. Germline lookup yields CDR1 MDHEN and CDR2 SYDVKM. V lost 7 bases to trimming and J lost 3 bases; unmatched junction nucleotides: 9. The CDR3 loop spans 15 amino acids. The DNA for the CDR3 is TGTGCCAGCACCTTCGGCAGGGGGACCAATCAGCCCCAGCATTTT. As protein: CASTFGRGTNQPQHF.

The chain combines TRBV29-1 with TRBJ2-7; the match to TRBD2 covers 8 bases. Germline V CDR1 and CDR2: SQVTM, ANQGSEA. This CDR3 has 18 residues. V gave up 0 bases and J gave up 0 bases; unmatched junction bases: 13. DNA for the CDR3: TGCAGCGTTGAAGATTCAGTCTCGGGCGGGAGGAGCTCCTACGAGCAGTACTTC. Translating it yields CSVEDSVSGGRSSYEQYF.

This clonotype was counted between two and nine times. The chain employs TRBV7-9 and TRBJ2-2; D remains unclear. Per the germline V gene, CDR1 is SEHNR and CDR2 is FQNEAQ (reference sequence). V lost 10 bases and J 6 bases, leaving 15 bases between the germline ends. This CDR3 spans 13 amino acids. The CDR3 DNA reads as TGTGCCATAGGACGTCGACGGTCCGGGGAGCTGTTTTTT. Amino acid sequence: CAIGRRRSGELFF.

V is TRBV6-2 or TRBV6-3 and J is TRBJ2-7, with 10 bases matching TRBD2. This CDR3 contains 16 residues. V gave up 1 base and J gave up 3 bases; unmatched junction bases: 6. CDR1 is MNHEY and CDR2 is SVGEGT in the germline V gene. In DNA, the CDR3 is TGTGCCAGCAGTTACTACGGACTAGCGGATTACTACGAGCAGTACTTC. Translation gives CASSYYGLADYYEQYF.

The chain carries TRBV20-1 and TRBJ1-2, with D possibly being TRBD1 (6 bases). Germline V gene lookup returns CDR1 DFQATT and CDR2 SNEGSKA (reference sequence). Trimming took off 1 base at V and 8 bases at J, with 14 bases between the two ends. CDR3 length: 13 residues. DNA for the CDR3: TGCAGTGCTAGAGGATACAGGGCGGGGGGCTACACCTTC. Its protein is CSARGYRAGGYTF.

The CDR3 reads CASSHRDYSTDTQYF. DNA for the CDR3: TGTGCCAGCAGCCACCGGGACTATAGCACAGATACGCAGTATTTT. V is TRBV11-1 and J is TRBJ2-3; 7 bases agree with TRBD2. CDR3 length: 15 amino acids. The V gene's germline CDR1 is SGHAT and CDR2 FQDESV (reference sequence). The V segment lost 5 bases and the J segment 0 bases; nucleotides outside the gene matches: 5.

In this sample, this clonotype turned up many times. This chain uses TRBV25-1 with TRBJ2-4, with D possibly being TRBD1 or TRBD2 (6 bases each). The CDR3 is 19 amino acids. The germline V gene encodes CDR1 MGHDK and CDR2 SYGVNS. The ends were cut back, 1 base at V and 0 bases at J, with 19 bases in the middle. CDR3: CASSESKGGSARAKNIQYF. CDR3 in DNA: TGTGCCAGCAGTGAATCAAAGGGGGGCAGCGCCCGAGCCAAAAACATTCAGTACTTC.

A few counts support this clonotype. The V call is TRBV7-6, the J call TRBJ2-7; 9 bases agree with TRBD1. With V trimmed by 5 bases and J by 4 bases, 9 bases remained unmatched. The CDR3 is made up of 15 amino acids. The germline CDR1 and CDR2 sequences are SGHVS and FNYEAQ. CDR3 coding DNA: TGTGCCAGCAGCCTCCTCCGGGGACAGGGTTACGAGCAGTACTTC. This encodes CASSLLRGQGYEQYF. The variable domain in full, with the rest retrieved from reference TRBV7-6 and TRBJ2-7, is GAGVSQSPRYKVTKRGQDVALRCDPISGHVSLYWYRQALGQGPEFLTYFNYEAQQDKSGLPNDRFSAERPEGSISTLTIQRTEQRDSAMYRCASSLLRGQGYEQYFGPGTRLTVT.

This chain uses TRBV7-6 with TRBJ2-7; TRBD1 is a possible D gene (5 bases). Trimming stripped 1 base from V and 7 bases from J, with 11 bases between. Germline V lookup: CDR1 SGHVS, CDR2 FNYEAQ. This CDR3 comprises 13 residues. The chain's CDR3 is CASSLVVGQEQYF. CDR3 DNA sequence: TGTGCCAGCAGCTTAGTGGTTGGACAAGAGCAGTACTTC.

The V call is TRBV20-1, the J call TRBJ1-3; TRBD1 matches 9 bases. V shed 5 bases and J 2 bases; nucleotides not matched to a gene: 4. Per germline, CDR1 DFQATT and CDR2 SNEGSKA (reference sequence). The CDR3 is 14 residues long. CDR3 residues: CSAHRQGAGNTIYF. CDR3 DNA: TGCAGTGCTCACCGACAGGGGGCTGGAAACACCATATATTTT.

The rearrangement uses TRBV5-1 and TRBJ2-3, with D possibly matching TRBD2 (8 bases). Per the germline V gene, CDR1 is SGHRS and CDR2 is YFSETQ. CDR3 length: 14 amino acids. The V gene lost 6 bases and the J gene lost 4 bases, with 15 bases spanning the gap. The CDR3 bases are TGCGCCAGCAACGCGGGAGGACAGGCAGATACGCAGTATTTT. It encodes CASNAGGQADTQYF. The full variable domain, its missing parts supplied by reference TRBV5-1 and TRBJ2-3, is KAGVTQTPRYLIKTRGQQVTLSCSPISGHRSVSWYQQTPGQGLQFLFEYFSETQRNKGNFPGRFSGRQFSNSRSEMNVSTLELGDSALYLCASNAGGQADTQYFGPGTRLTVL.

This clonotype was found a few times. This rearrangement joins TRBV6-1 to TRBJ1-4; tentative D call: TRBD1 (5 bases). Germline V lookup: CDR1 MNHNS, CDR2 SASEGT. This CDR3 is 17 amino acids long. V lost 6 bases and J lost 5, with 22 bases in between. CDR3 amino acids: CASRKRTGTEKNEKLFF. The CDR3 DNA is TGTGCCAGCAGAAAAAGAACCGGGACGGAGAAAAATGAAAAACTGTTTTTT.

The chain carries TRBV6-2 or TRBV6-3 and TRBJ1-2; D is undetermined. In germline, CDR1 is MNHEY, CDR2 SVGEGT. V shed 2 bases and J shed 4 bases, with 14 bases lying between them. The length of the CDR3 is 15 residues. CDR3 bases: TGTGCCAGCAGTTACAGAACAGCCGCAAGCTATGGCTACACCTTC. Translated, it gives CASSYRTAASYGYTF.

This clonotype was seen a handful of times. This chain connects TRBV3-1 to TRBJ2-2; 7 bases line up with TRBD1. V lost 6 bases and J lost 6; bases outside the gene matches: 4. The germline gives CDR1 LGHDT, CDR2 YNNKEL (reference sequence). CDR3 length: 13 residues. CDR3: CASRIQGSGELFF. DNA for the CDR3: TGTGCCAGCAGGATACAGGGGTCCGGGGAGCTGTTTTTT. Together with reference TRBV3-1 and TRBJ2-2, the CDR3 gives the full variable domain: DTAVSQTPKYLVTQMGNDKSIKCEQNLGHDTMYWYKQDSKKFLKIMFSYNNKELIINETVPNRFSPKSPDKAHLNLHINSLELGDSAVYFCASRIQGSGELFFGEGSRLTVL.

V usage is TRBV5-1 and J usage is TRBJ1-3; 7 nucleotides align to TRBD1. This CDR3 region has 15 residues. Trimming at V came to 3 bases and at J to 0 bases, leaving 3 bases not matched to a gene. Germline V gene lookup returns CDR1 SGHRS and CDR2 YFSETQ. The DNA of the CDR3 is TGCGCCAGCAGCTCCGGACAGGTCTCTGGAAACACCATATATTTT. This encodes CASSSGQVSGNTIYF.

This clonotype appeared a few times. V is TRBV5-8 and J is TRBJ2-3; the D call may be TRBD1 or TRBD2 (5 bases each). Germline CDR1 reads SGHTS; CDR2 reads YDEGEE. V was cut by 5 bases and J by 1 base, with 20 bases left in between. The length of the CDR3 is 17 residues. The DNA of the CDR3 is TGTGCCAGCAGGCTGGCGGACAAGCGGAGCCGCACAGATACGCAGTATTTT. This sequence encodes CASRLADKRSRTDTQYF. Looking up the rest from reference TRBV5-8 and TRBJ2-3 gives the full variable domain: EAGVTQSPTHLIKTRGQQATLRCSPISGHTSVYWYQQALGLGLQFLLWYDEGEERNRGNFPPRFSGRQFPNYSSELNVNALELEDSALYLCASRLADKRSRTDTQYFGPGTRLTVL.

Written as DNA, the CDR3 is TGTGCCAGTGGCGGGACTTCGAACACCGGGGAGCTGTTTTTT. Translated, it gives CASGGTSNTGELFF. The V gene is TRBV9, the J gene TRBJ2-2; maybe TRBD2 (6 bases). From germline, CDR1 is SGDLS and CDR2 YYNGEE. The V end was cut by 8 bases, the J end by 0 bases, with 11 bases between. The CDR3 is made up of 14 amino acids.